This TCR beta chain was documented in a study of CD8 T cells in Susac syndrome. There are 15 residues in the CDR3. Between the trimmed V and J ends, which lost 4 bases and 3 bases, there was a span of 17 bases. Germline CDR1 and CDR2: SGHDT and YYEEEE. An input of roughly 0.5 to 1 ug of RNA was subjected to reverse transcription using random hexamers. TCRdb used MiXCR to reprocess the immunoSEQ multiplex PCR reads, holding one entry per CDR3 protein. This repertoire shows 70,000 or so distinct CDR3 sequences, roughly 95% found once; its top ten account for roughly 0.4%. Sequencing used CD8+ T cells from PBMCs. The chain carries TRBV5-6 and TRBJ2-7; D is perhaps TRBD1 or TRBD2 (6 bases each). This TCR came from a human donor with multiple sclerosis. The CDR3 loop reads CASSAWGAALYEQYF. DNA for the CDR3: TGTGCCAGCAGCGCCTGGGGGGCGGCTCTCTACGAGCAGTACTTC.